This entry describes one TCR beta chain. This sample stems from a study of blood T cell repertoires in COVID-19. For the study at large: Sample material is recorded as cDNA or gDNA derived from T cells, B-cell-depleted T cells, or PBMCs.

CDR1 and CDR2 (germline): SGDLS, YYNGEE. Trimming took 2 bases from V and 5 from J; bases not matched to a gene: 7. CDR3 length: 15 amino acids. Produced via immunoSEQ multiplex PCR; TCRdb's table is partial and in-frame only. The sample shows some 500,000 clones, roughly nine tenths of them seen only once. Sequencing used peripheral blood. The clonotype comes from a woman aged 45-60 years with COVID-19, enrolled during active disease. The chain has TRBV9 and TRBJ2-5, with 9 bases that match TRBD1. CDR3 nucleotides: TGTGCCAGCAGCGTTACCGGGACAGGGACGGAGACCCAGTACTTC. Its protein is CASSVTGTGTETQYF.